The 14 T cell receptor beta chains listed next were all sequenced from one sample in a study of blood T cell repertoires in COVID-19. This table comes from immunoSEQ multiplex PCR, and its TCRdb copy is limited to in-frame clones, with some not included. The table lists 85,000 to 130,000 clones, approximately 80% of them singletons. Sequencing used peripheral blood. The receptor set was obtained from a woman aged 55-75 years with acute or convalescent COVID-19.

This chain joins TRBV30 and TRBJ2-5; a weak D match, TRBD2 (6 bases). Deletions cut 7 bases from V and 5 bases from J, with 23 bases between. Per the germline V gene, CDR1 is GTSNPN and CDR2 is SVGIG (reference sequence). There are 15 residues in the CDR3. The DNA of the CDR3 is TGTGCCTCCCGAGACACCGGGAGAGCGAGGGAGACCCAGTACTTC. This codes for CASRDTGRARETQYF.

CDR3 in amino acids: CASSFQDRGAFF. The CDR3 DNA sequence: TGTGCCAGCAGTTTCCAGGACAGGGGGGCTTTCTTT. The chain links TRBV28 to TRBJ1-1, with 10 bases that match TRBD1. Germline trimming cut 3 bases from V and 11 bases from J; bases unmatched to any gene: 3. Looked up from germline, CDR1 is MDHEN and CDR2 is SYDVKM. There are 12 residues in the CDR3. Full variable domain (outside the CDR3, taken from reference TRBV28 and TRBJ1-1): DVKVTQSSRYLVKRTGEKVFLECVQDMDHENMFWYRQDPGLGLRLIYFSYDVKMKEKGDIPEGYSVSREKKERFSLILESASTNQTSMYLCASSFQDRGAFFGQGTRLTVV.

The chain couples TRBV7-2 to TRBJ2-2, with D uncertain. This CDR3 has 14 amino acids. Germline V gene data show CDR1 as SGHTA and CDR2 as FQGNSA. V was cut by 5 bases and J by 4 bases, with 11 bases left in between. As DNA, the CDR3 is TGTGCCAGCAGCCCATGGGCTTCCACCGGGGAGCTGTTTTTT. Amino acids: CASSPWASTGELFF.

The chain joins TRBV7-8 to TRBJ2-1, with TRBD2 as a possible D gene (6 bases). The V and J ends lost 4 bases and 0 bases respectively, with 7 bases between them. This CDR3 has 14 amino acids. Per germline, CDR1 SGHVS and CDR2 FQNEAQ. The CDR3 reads CASSYGSSYNEQFF. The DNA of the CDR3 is TGTGCCAGCAGCTACGGGAGCTCCTACAATGAGCAGTTCTTC.

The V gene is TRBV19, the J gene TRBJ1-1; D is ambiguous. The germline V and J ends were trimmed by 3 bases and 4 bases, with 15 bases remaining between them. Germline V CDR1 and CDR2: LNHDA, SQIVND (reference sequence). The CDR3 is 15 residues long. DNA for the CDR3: TGTGCCAGTAGTATTGGTCCAGGCCTAATCACTGAAGCTTTCTTT. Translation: CASSIGPGLITEAFF.

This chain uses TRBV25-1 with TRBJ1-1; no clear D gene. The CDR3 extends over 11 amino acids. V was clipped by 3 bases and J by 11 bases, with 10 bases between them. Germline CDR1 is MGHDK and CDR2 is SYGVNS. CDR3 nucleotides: TGTGCCAGCAGTGACGGGAATCGGGCTTTCTTT. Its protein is CASSDGNRAFF.

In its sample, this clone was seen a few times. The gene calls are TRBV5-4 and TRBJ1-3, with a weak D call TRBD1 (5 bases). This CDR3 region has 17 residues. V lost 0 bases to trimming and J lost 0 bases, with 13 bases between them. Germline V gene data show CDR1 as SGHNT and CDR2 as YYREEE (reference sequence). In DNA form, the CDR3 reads TGTGCCAGCAGCTTGGACGGTACAGGATCCTCTGGAAACACCATATATTTT. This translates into CASSLDGTGSSGNTIYF.

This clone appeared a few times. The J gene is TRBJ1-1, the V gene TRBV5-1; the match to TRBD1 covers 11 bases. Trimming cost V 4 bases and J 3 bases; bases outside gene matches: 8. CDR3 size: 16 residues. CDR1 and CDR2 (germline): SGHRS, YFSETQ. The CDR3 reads CASSPDRGRADTEAFF. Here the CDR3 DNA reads TGCGCCAGCAGCCCGGACAGGGGGCGAGCGGACACTGAAGCTTTCTTT.

The CDR3 spells CASSFVGASAYEQYF. The CDR3 DNA reads TGTGCCAGCAGTTTCGTCGGGGCTAGCGCGTACGAGCAGTACTTC. V is TRBV27 and J is TRBJ2-7, with a weak D call TRBD2 (6 bases). This CDR3 is 15 amino acids long. The germline V gene has CDR1 MNHEY and CDR2 SMNVEV (reference sequence). The V end was cut by 3 bases, the J end by 4 bases, with 16 bases between.

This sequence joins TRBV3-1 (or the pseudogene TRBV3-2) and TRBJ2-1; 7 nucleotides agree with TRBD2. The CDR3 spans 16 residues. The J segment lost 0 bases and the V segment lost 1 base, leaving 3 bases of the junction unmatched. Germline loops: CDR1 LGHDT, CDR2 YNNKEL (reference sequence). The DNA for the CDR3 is TGTGCCAGCAGCCAAGCGGGAGGATTCTCCTACAATGAGCAGTTCTTC. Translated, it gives CASSQAGGFSYNEQFF.

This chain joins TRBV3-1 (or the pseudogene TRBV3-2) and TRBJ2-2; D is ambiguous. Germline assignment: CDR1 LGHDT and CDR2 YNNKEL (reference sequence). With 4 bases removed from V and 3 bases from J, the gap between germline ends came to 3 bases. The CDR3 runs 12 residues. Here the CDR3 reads CASSPDTGELFF. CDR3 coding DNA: TGTGCCAGCAGCCCCGACACCGGGGAGCTGTTTTTT.

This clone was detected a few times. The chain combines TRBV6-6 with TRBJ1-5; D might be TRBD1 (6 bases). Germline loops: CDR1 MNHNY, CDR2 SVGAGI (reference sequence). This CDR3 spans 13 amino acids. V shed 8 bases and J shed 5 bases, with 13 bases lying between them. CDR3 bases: TGTGCCAGCCAAGGGGGGGACGATCAGCCCCAGCATTTT. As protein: CASQGGDDQPQHF.

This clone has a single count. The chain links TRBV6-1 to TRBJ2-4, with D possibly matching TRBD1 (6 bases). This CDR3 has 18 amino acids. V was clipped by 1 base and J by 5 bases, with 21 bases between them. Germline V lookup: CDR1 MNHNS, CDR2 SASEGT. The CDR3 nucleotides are TGTGCCAGCAGTGAAGGACCGATCGGCCCGGGACACCAAAACATTCAGTACTTC. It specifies CASSEGPIGPGHQNIQYF.

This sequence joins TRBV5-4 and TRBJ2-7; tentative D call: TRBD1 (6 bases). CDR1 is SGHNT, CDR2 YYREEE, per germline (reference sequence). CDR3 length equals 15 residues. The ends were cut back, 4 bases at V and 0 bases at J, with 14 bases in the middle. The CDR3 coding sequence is TGTGCCAGCAGCCTTGGGGGCTCCAGCTCCTACGAGCAGTACTTC. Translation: CASSLGGSSSYEQYF.